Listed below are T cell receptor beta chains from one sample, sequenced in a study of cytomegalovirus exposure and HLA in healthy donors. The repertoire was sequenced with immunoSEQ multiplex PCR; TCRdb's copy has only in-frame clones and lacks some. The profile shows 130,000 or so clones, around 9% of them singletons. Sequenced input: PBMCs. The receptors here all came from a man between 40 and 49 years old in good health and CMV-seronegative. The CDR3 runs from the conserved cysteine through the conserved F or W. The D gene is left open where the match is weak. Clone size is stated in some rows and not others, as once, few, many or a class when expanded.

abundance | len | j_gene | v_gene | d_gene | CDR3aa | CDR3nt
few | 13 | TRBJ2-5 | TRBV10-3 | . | CAISAGKQETQYF | TGTGCCATCAGCGCGGGGAAGCAAGAGACCCAGTACTTC
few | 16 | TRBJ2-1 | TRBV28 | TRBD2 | CASSFPGLAGGIEQFF | TGTGCCAGCAGTTTTCCGGGACTAGCGGGGGGAATTGAGCAGTTCTTC
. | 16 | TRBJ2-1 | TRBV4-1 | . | CASSQGRRGWDNEQFF | TGCGCCAGCAGCCAAGGGAGGAGAGGGTGGGACAATGAGCAGTTCTTC
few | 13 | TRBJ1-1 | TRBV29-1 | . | CSVDRATYTEAFF | TGCAGCGTTGACAGGGCTACCTACACTGAAGCTTTTTTT
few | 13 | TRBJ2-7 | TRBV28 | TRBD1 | CASIGTGSYEQYF | TGTGCCAGCATAGGGACAGGGTCATACGAGCAGTACTTC
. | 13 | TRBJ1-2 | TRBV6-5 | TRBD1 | CASSAYDRGAYTF | TGTGCCAGCAGTGCCTACGACAGGGGAGCCTACACCTTC
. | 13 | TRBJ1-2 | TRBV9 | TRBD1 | CASSTQGDYGYTF | TGTGCCAGCAGCACGCAGGGGGACTATGGCTACACCTTC
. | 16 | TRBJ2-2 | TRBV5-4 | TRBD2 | CASSSSGTSGTGELFF | TGTGCCAGCAGCTCCTCCGGGACTAGCGGGACCGGGGAGCTGTTTTTT
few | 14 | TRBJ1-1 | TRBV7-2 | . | CASSPFEMNTEAFF | TGTGCCAGCAGCCCGTTTGAGATGAACACTGAAGCTTTCTTT
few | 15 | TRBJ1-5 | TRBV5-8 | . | CASSLTGNSNQPQHF | TGTGCCAGCAGCTTGACAGGGAACAGCAATCAGCCCCAGCATTTT
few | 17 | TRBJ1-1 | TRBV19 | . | CASNQRQPNRENTEAFF | TGTGCCAGTAATCAGAGGCAGCCGAACAGGGAGAATACTGAAGCTTTCTTT
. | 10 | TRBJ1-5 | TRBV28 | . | CASGRQPQHF | TGTGCCAGCGGGAGACAACCCCAGCATTTT
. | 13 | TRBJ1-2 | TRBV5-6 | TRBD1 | CASTTGGTYGYTF | TGTGCCAGCACGACAGGGGGGACGTATGGCTACACCTTC
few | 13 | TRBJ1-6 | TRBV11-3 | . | CASSFQGNSPLHF | TGTGCCAGCAGCTTCCAGGGGAATTCACCCCTCCACTTT
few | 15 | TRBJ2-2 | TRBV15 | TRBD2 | CATSRDQLAAGELFF | TGTGCCACCAGCAGAGATCAACTAGCGGCCGGGGAGCTGTTTTTT
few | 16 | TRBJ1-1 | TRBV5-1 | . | CASSPGPGIMNTEAFF | TGCGCCAGCAGCCCAGGACCGGGGATCATGAACACTGAAGCTTTCTTT
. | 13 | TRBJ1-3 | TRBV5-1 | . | CASRQGSGNTIYF | TGCGCCAGCAGACAGGGCTCTGGAAACACCATATATTTT
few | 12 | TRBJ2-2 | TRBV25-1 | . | CASSGTRGELFF | TGTGCCAGCAGTGGGACACGCGGGGAGCTGTTTTTT
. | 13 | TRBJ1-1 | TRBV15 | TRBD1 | CATSSDRGGGTFF | TGTGCCACCAGCAGTGACAGGGGTGGAGGAACTTTCTTT
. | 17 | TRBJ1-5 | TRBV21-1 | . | CASSPTSTTYSNQPQHF | TGTGCCAGCAGCCCGACGAGCACGACTTATAGCAATCAGCCCCAGCATTTT
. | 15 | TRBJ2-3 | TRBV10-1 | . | CASSETVSSTDTQYF | TGCGCCAGCAGTGAAACAGTATCTAGCACAGATACGCAGTATTTT
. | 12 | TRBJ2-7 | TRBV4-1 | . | CASSQGASEQYF | TGCGCCAGCAGCCAAGGGGCATCCGAGCAGTACTTC